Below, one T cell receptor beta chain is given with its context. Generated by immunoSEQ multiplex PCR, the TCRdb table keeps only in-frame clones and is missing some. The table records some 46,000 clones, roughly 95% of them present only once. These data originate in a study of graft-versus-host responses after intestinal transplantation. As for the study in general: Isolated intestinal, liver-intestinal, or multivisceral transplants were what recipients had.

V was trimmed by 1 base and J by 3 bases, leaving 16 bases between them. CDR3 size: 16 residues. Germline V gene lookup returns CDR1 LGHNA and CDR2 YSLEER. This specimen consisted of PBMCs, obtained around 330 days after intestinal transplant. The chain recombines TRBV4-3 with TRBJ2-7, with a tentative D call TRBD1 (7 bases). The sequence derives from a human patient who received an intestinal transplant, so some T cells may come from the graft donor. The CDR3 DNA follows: TGCGCCAGCAGCCAAGTTGGAGGGACAGCTTACTACGAGCAGTACTTC. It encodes CASSQVGGTAYYEQYF.